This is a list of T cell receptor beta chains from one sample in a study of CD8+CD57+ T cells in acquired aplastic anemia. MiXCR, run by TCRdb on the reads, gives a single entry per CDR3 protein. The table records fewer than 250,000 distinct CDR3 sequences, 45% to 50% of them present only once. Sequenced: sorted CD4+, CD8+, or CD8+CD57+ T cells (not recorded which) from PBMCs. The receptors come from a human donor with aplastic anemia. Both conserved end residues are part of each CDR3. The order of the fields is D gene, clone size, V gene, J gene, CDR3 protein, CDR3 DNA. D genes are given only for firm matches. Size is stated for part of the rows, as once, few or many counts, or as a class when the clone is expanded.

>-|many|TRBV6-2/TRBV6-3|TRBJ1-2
CASSYGREYGYTF
TGTGCCAGCAGTTACGGCAGAGAGTATGGCTACACCTTC
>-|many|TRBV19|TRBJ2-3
CASSIGAASTDTQYF
TGTGCCAGTAGTATAGGGGCAGCTAGCACAGATACGCAGTATTTT
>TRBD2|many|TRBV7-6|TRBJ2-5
CASSLLLAGGPETQYF
TGTGCCAGCAGCTTGTTACTAGCGGGAGGGCCCGAGACCCAGTACTTC
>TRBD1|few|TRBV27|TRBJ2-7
CASSLNRGYEQYF
TGTGCCAGCAGTTTAAACAGGGGATACGAGCAGTACTTC
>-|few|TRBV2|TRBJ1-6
CASSEEAGPNSPLHF
TGTGCCAGCAGTGAAGAGGCAGGTCCCAATTCACCCCTCCACTTT
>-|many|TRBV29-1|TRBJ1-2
CSVEDRYGYTF
TGCAGCGTTGAAGATAGATATGGCTACACCTTC
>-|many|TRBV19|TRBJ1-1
CASSKPDGVNTEAFF
TGTGCCAGTAGTAAGCCGGACGGGGTGAACACTGAAGCTTTCTTT
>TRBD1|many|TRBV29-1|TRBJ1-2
CSAPARGLGSNYGYTF
TGCAGCGCCCCCGCAAGGGGGCTTGGAAGTAACTATGGCTACACCTTC
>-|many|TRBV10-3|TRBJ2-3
CAISVTRSTDTQYF
TGTGCCATCAGTGTGACTAGAAGCACAGATACGCAGTATTTT
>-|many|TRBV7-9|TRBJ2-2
CASSLGPGGELFF
TGTGCCAGCAGCTTAGGGCCGGGCGGGGAGCTGTTTTTT
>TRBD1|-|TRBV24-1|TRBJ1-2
CATSENTGGGYTF
TGTGCCACCAGTGAAAACACAGGGGGCGGCTACACCTTC
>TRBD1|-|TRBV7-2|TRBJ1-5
CASSLQGAVQETQHF
TGTGCCAGCAGCCTACAGGGGGCGGTCCAAGAGACCCAGCATTTT
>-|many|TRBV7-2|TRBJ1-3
CASSPDSIGSGNTIYF
TGTGCCAGCAGCCCGGACAGCATTGGCTCTGGAAACACCATATATTTT
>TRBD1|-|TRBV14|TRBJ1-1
CASSRSDRAAEAFF
TGTGCCAGCAGCCGTTCCGACAGGGCGGCTGAAGCTTTCTTT
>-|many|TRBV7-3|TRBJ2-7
CASSLTGAPSYEQYF
TGTGCCAGCAGCTTAACAGGGGCTCCCTCCTACGAGCAGTACTTC
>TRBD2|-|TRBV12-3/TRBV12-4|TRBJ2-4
CASSLLAGGAGAKNIQYF
TGTGCCAGCAGTTTGTTGGCGGGGGGGGCCGGGGCCAAAAACATTCAGTACTTC
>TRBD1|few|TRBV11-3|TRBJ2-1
CASSLDETGENEQFF
TGTGCCAGCAGCTTAGATGAGACAGGGGAAAATGAGCAGTTCTTC
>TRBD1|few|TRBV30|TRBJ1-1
CAWSSGQGAVAFF
TGTGCCTGGAGTTCGGGACAGGGGGCCGTCGCTTTCTTT
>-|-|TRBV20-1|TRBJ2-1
CSARDNRRYNEQFF
TGCAGTGCTAGAGATAACCGCCGCTACAATGAGCAGTTCTTC
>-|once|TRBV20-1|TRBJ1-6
CSASPRDWDNSPLHF
TGCAGTGCTAGTCCCCGGGACTGGGATAATTCACCCCTCCACTTT
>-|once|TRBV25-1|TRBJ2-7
CASSGGETYEQYF
TGTGCCAGCAGTGGCGGGGAAACCTACGAGCAGTACTTC
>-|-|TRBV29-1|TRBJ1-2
CSVAVPSRTYGYTF
TGCAGCGTTGCGGTCCCTTCCCGGACGTATGGCTACACCTTC
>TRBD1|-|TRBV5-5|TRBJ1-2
CASSRQGLEYYGYTF
TGTGCCAGCAGCCGACAGGGGTTGGAATACTATGGCTACACCTTC
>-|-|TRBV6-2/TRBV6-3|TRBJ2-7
CVSSHRMDRVSYEQYF
TGTGTCAGCAGCCACAGAATGGACAGAGTCTCCTACGAGCAGTACTTC
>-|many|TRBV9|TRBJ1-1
CASSEDSGDTEAFF
TGTGCCAGCAGCGAAGACTCAGGGGACACTGAAGCTTTCTTT
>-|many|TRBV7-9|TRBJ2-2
CASSPGVGELFF
TGTGCCAGCAGCCCAGGCGTCGGGGAGCTGTTTTTT
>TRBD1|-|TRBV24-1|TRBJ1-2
CATKDRGALDGYTF
TGTGCCACCAAGGACAGGGGGGCCTTGGATGGCTACACCTTC
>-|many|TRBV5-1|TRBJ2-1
CASSLAYNEQFF
TGCGCCAGCAGCTTGGCCTACAATGAGCAGTTCTTC
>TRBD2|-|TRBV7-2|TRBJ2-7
CASRRASGGSYEQYF
TGTGCCAGCAGGAGGGCTAGCGGAGGAAGTTACGAGCAGTACTTC
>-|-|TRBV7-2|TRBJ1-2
CASSLVRANYGYTF
TGTGCCAGCAGCTTAGTCCGAGCTAACTATGGCTACACCTTC
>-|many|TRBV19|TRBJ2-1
CASSDYNEQFF
TGTGCCAGTAGTGATTACAATGAGCAGTTCTTC
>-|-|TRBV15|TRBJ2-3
CATSRPSLPDTQYF
TGTGCCACCAGCCGCCCCTCCCTCCCAGATACGCAGTATTTT
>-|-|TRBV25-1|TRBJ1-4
CAWSTYQGQRANEKLFF
TGTGCCTGGAGTACCTATCAGGGACAAAGGGCTAATGAAAAACTGTTTTTT
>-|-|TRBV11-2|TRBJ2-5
CASSLIVGETQYF
TGTGCCAGCAGCTTAATCGTCGGAGAGACCCAGTACTTC
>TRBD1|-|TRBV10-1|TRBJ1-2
CASTDSGQGDGYTF
TGCGCCAGCACTGACTCGGGACAGGGAGATGGCTACACCTTC
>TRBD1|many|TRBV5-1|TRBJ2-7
CASSLGVGDRGYEQYF
TGCGCCAGCAGCTTGGGAGTAGGAGACAGGGGGTACGAGCAGTACTTC
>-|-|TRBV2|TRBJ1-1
CASTRLSGALSTEAFF
TGTGCCAGCACCCGATTATCAGGGGCTCTTAGTACTGAAGCTTTCTTT
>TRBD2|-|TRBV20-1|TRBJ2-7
CSARWSPSSGGERYEQYF
TGCAGTGCTAGATGGAGCCCCTCTAGCGGGGGGGAGAGGTACGAGCAGTACTTC
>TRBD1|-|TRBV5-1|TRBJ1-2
CASSEQGERGYTF
TGCGCCAGCAGCGAACAGGGGGAAAGAGGCTACACCTTC
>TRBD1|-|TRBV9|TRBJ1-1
CVSSLRTGLNTEAFF
TGCGTCAGCAGCCTCAGGACAGGGCTTAACACTGAAGCTTTCTTT
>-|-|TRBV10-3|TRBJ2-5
CAISDRQGGETQYF
TGTGCCATCAGTGACCGACAGGGAGGGGAGACCCAGTACTTC
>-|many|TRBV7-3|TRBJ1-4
CAYSHGGSNEKLFF
TGTGCCTACTCCCACGGGGGATCTAATGAAAAACTGTTTTTT
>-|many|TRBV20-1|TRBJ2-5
CSARDRRGEQETQYF
TGCAGTGCTAGAGATCGGCGCGGGGAGCAAGAGACCCAGTACTTC
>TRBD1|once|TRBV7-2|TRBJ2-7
CASSSDREIYEQYF
TGTGCCAGCAGCTCCGACAGGGAAATCTACGAGCAGTACTTC
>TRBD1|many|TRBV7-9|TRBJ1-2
CASSLDADRAVYGYTF
TGTGCCAGCAGCTTAGATGCCGACAGGGCCGTATATGGCTACACCTTC
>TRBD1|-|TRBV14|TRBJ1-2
CASSHLGADRVGGYTF
TGTGCCAGCAGCCACCTCGGGGCGGACAGGGTCGGCGGCTACACCTTC
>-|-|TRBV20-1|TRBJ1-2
CRGGHNGYTF
TGCAGGGGGGGGCATAATGGCTACACCTTC
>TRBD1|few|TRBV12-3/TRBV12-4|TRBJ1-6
CASSPGQGRSPLHF
TGTGCCAGCAGTCCGGGACAGGGGCGTTCACCCCTCCACTTT